The entry below describes one T cell receptor beta chain. The antigen is not known. Blood, approximately 2.5 ml, was drawn per donor. UMIs incorporating a 6-nucleotide sample barcode were appended by means of template switching. TCRdb re-called the 5' RACE reads and gives one entry per CDR3 protein, without DNA. This sample's table has about 300,000 distinct CDR3 sequences. This sample was taken from a study of monozygotic twins with inflammatory bowel disease. Whole-study results and caveats: Compared with healthy twins, IBD patients shared fewer clonotypes with others, especially with disease activity. IBD patients carried less diverse TCRbeta repertoires (inverse Simpson) than healthy co-twins.

CDR1 and CDR2 from the germline V gene are DFQATT and SNEGSKA (reference sequence). The CDR3 spans 14 residues. This sequence originates from a human donor with ulcerative colitis or Crohn's disease, or a healthy co-twin of an affected twin (not recorded which). J is TRBJ2-5 and V is TRBV20-1; the D call of TRBD2 rests on TCRdb alone, since no DNA is present to check it. Material: blood. The chain's CDR3 is CSAITSGSVETQYF.